This T cell receptor beta chain was sequenced for a study of T cell changes during pregnancy in multiple sclerosis. This table comes from immunoSEQ multiplex PCR, and its TCRdb copy is limited to in-frame clones, with some not included. The table records under 70,000 clones, roughly nine tenths of them present only once. This CDR3 is built from 14 residues. The V and J ends lost 3 bases and 5 bases, in that order; junction bases with no gene match: 2. Germline CDR1 and CDR2: SGHTA and FQGNSA. The V and J genes are TRBV7-2 and TRBJ2-2, with 8 bases fitting TRBD2. The sample in question was peripheral blood, obtained after pregnancy. The TCR comes from a female donor in good health, enrolled as a control in a pregnancy study. In nucleotides, the CDR3 is TGTGCCAGCAGCTTCCAGCGGGGGACCGGGGAGCTGTTTTTT. It yields the protein CASSFQRGTGELFF.